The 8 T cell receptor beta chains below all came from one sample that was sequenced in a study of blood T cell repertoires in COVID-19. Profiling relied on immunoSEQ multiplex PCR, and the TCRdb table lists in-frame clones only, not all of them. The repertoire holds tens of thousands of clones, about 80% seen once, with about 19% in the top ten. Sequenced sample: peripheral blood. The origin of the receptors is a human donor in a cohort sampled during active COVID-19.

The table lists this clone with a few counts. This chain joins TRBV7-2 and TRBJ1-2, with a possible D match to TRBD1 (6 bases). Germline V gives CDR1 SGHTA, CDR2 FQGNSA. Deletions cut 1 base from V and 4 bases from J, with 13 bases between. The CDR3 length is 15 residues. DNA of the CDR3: TGTGCCAGCAGCTTAGTCCACAGGGACGGCTATGGCTACACCTTC. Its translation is CASSLVHRDGYGYTF.

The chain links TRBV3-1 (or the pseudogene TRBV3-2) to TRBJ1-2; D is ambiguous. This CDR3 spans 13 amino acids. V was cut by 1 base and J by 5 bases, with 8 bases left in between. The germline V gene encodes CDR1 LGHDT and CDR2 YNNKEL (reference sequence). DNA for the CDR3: TGTGCCAGCAGCCAAGTACAGAATTATGGCTACACCTTC. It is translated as CASSQVQNYGYTF.

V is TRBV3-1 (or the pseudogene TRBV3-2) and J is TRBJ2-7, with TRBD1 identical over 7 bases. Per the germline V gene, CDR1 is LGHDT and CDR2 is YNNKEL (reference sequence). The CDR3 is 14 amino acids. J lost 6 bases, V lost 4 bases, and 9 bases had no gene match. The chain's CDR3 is CASSRDSSNGEQYF. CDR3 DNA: TGTGCCAGCAGCCGGGACAGCTCTAACGGCGAGCAGTACTTC.

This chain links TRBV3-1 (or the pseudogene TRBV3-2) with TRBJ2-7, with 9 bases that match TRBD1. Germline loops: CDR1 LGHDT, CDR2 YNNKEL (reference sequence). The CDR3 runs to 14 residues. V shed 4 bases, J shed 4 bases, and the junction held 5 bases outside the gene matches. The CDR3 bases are TGTGCCAGCAGCCCTCGGGACAGGGCGTACGAGCAGTACTTC. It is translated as CASSPRDRAYEQYF.

Here the CDR3 reads CASGQGPAWEQYF. In nucleotides, the CDR3 is TGCGCCAGCGGACAGGGACCCGCGTGGGAGCAGTACTTC. The chain employs TRBV5-1 and TRBJ2-7; TRBD1 agrees at 8 bases. The V gene end was trimmed by 7 bases and the J gene end by 7 bases; junction bases not matched to a gene: 10. The CDR3 runs to 13 residues. CDR1 and CDR2 from the germline V gene are SGHRS and YFSETQ.

This CDR3 reads CASSQGVGTLNTEAFF. The DNA for the CDR3 is TGTGCCAGCAGCCAAGGAGTGGGGACACTGAACACTGAAGCTTTCTTT. This rearrangement joins TRBV4-2 to TRBJ1-1; weak D call: TRBD1 (6 bases). CDR3 size: 16 residues. Germline CDR1 and CDR2: LGHNA and YNFKEQ. The V gene lost 1 base and the J gene lost 0 bases, with 12 bases spanning the gap.

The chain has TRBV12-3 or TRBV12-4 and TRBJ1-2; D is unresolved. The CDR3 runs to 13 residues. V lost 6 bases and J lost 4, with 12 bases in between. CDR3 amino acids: CASSLPPGYGYTF. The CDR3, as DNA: TGTGCCAGCAGCCTCCCACCGGGCTATGGCTACACCTTC.

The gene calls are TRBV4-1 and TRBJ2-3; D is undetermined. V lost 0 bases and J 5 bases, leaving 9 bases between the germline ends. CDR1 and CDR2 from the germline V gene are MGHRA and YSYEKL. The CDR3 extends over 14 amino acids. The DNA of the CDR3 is TGCGCCAGCAGCCAAGAAGCTAACCTAGATACGCAGTATTTT. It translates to CASSQEANLDTQYF.